The next 8 T cell receptor beta chains were all read from a single sample in a study of cytotoxic CD8 clonotypes in ibrutinib-treated CLL (dated by TCRdb to 2020 to 2023). According to the study, the label for this sample's time point signals: approximately 25 months on ibrutinib. Receptors were amplified or captured by the immunoSEQ multiplex PCR assay. The clones in this table, taken by TCRdb from immuneACCESS, are in-frame only. Not every clone is retained; where verified, under half of the shortfall comes from an unresolved V gene, and the cause of the rest is unknown. The sample table records approximately 47,000 clones; 50% to 80% of these occur just once. 20% to 25% of the sample is taken by the ten largest. The starting material was PBMCs, obtained after 24 months of ibrutinib treatment. These TCRs come from a human donor with chronic lymphocytic leukemia.

The chain has TRBV30 and TRBJ2-7; 10 bases align to TRBD2. CDR3 length: 13 residues. The germline V gene encodes CDR1 GTSNPN and CDR2 SVGIG (reference sequence). Unmatched junction bases numbered 6, after V lost 7 bases and J lost 3 bases. The CDR3 reads CAFGLAAGYEQYF. In DNA form, the CDR3 reads TGTGCCTTCGGACTAGCGGCCGGCTACGAGCAGTACTTC. Combining the CDR3 with reference TRBV30 and TRBJ2-7 gives the whole variable domain SQTIHQWPATLVQPVGSPLSLECTVEGTSNPNLYWYRQAAGRGLQLLFYSVGIGQISSEVPQNLSASRPQDRQFILSSKKLLLSDSGFYLCAFGLAAGYEQYFGPGTRLTVT.

This sequence joins TRBV27 and TRBJ2-7; D unclear. The CDR3 has 12 amino acids. The germline CDR1 and CDR2 sequences are MNHEY and SMNVEV (reference sequence). V was pared by 5 bases and J by 7 bases, with 12 bases between. CDR3 protein: CASSPKPREQYF. Here the CDR3 DNA reads TGTGCCAGCAGTCCTAAGCCCCGTGAGCAGTACTTC.

This rearrangement joins TRBV27 to TRBJ1-5; D gene ambiguous. The length of the CDR3 is 14 residues. The V gene's germline CDR1 is MNHEY and CDR2 SMNVEV (reference sequence). Trimming stripped 5 bases from V and 3 bases from J, with 11 bases between. CDR3 DNA: TGTGCCAGCAGTAGACTGGGAGCCAATCAGCCCCAGCATTTT. Amino acid sequence: CASSRLGANQPQHF.

In its sample, this clone was seen many times. The chain has TRBV2 and TRBJ1-5; D is unclear. The CDR3 has 15 amino acids. V was trimmed by 4 bases and J by 5 bases, leaving 15 bases between them. The germline CDR1 and CDR2 sequences are SNHLY and FYNNEI. DNA of the CDR3: TGTGCCAGCAGTGTACGCAGCAGCACTTATCAGCCCCAGCATTTT. Its protein product is CASSVRSSTYQPQHF.

This chain uses TRBV18 with TRBJ1-1; a weak D match, TRBD1 (5 bases). V was cut by 5 bases and J by 11 bases, with 24 bases left in between. The CDR3 has 15 residues. Germline values: CDR1 KGHSH, CDR2 LQKENI. The CDR3 DNA follows: TGTGCCAGCTCATCCAAACCCGGGGCCCCAGGTGCGGCTTTCTTT. It is translated as CASSSKPGAPGAAFF.

The CDR3 sequence is CASSLETGSFADTQYF. CDR3 bases: TGTGCCAGCAGCCTAGAGACAGGGAGTTTCGCAGATACGCAGTATTTT. The V gene is TRBV5-6, the J gene TRBJ2-3; the match to TRBD1 covers 7 bases. CDR3 length: 16 residues. The germline gives CDR1 SGHDT, CDR2 YYEEEE. V shed 4 bases, J shed 4 bases, and the junction held 12 bases outside the gene matches.

The rearrangement links TRBV2 to TRBJ1-5, with D possibly TRBD1 on 5 matching bases. CDR1 is SNHLY and CDR2 is FYNNEI in the germline V gene. Between the trimmed V and J ends, which lost 6 bases and 6 bases, there was a span of 9 bases. The CDR3 runs 12 residues. The CDR3 protein is CASRGEGQPQHF. The DNA for the CDR3 is TGTGCCAGCAGGGGGGAGGGTCAGCCCCAGCATTTT. Full variable domain (remainder filled in from reference TRBV2 and TRBJ1-5): EPEVTQTPSHQVTQMGQEVILRCVPISNHLYFYWYRQILGQKVEFLVSFYNNEISEKSEIFDDQFSVERPDGSNFTLKIRSTKLEDSAMYFCASRGEGQPQHFGDGTRLSIL.

J is TRBJ2-2 and V is TRBV6-6; 8 bases agree with TRBD2. The V segment lost 8 bases and the J segment 6 bases; nucleotides outside the gene matches: 14. This CDR3 comprises 16 residues. CDR1 is MNHNY and CDR2 is SVGAGI in the germline V gene (reference sequence). In nucleotides, the CDR3 is TGTGCCAGCGGGAGACTAGCGATCTCAGCCTCCGGGGAGCTGTTTTTT. Protein sequence: CASGRLAISASGELFF.